This T cell receptor beta chain was captured in a study of blood T cell repertoires in COVID-19. Study information: The United States, Italy and Spain were the sources of the acute and convalescent COVID-19 samples. The cDNA or gDNA used as material had been derived from T cells, B-cell-depleted T cells, or PBMCs.

Seattle participants joined during active infection and were tracked over time. Authors' processing steps: Reference gene primer amplification yielded estimated nucleated cell counts. This table comes from immunoSEQ multiplex PCR, and its TCRdb copy is limited to in-frame clones, with some not included. V and J calls and clone size are given by that table; D and trimming were obtained from the DNA. The table lists 150,000 to 200,000 clones, about 85% of them singletons. The sequenced sample was peripheral blood. The origin of this receptor is a person aged 70 to 85 with COVID-19, enrolled during active disease.

The CDR3 region is CASSPWTVAPTETQYF. In DNA form, the CDR3 reads TGTGCCAGCAGCCCTTGGACAGTAGCGCCCACAGAGACCCAGTACTTC. The genes are TRBV9 and TRBJ2-5, with a weak D call TRBD1 (6 bases). V was clipped by 4 bases and J by 4 bases, with 20 bases between them. The CDR3 covers 16 residues. Germline V lookup: CDR1 SGDLS, CDR2 YYNGEE.